These 27 T cell receptor beta chains originate from one sample sequenced in a study of T cell changes during pregnancy in multiple sclerosis (dated by TCRdb to the late 2010s). Library prep was done by the immunoSEQ multiplex PCR assay. The table was pulled from immuneACCESS by TCRdb, which kept in-frame rearrangements only. Such tables lose some clones; where checked, under half of the loss comes from unresolved V genes, and the rest has no known cause. For this sample the table gives some 100,000 clones, of which 94% were detected only once. Of the sample, over 0.8% falls within the top ten clones. This specimen consisted of peripheral blood, obtained before pregnancy. The receptors stem from a female donor with multiple sclerosis, enrolled in a pregnancy study.

This rearrangement joins TRBV2 to TRBJ2-5; no reliable D call. Trimming stripped 6 bases from V and 5 bases from J, with 10 bases between. The germline gives CDR1 SNHLY, CDR2 FYNNEI. CDR3 length: 12 amino acids. The CDR3 is CASRLLKETQYF. CDR3 coding DNA: TGTGCCAGCAGATTACTCAAGGAGACCCAGTACTTC.

V and J are TRBV28 and TRBJ1-1; D perhaps matches TRBD1 (6 bases). There are 15 residues in the CDR3. V was trimmed by 6 bases and J by 4 bases, leaving 18 bases between them. The germline CDR1 and CDR2 sequences are MDHEN and SYDVKM. The CDR3 is CASRPYLQGPTEAFF. The CDR3 DNA reads TGTGCCAGCAGACCTTATCTCCAGGGGCCCACTGAAGCTTTCTTT.

The V and J genes are TRBV30 and TRBJ1-4; TRBD1 aligns across 9 bases. The CDR3 is made up of 14 amino acids. Germline loops: CDR1 GTSNPN, CDR2 SVGIG (reference sequence). J was trimmed by 8 bases and V by 2 bases; bases with no gene match: 6. The CDR3 DNA follows: TGTGCCTGGAGTCCGCCGGGACAGGGAGAAAAACTGTTTTTT. Translated, it gives CAWSPPGQGEKLFF.

In the case of this clone: At one boundary the junction diverges from the germline segment, which might be a read error. This chain uses TRBV30 with TRBJ1-2, with D perhaps TRBD1 (5 bases). This CDR3 comprises 12 residues. Germline V gene data show CDR1 as GTSNPN and CDR2 as SVGIG (reference sequence). The CDR3 nucleotides read TGTGCCTGGAGTATTGGACACTACGATTTTGCCTTC. Protein: CAWSIGHYDFAF.

The chain uses TRBV5-1 and TRBJ2-1; 10 positions match TRBD2. CDR1 is SGHRS and CDR2 is YFSETQ in the germline V gene. The CDR3 runs to 15 residues. V trimming: 5 bases; J trimming: 3 bases; junction bases outside the gene matches: 5. DNA of the CDR3: TGCGCCAGCAGGGGGGGGACTAGCGACTACAATGAGCAGTTCTTC. Its protein is CASRGGTSDYNEQFF.

V and J are TRBV6-1 and TRBJ2-3; TRBD2 is a possible D gene (5 bases). Deletions cut 11 bases from V and 2 bases from J, with 17 bases between. Germline V gene lookup returns CDR1 MNHNS and CDR2 SASEGT. The CDR3 has 14 residues. The CDR3 region has the DNA TGTGCCGCCAGTGTTAGCGATATCACAGATACGCAGTATTTT. Its protein is CAASVSDITDTQYF.

The chain couples TRBV7-6 to TRBJ2-5; 9 positions match TRBD2. CDR1 is SGHVS and CDR2 is FNYEAQ in the germline V gene. V lost 4 bases, J lost 5 bases, and 8 bases stayed unmatched. The CDR3 is 15 amino acids. The CDR3: CASSSSMTSGETQYF. The CDR3, as DNA: TGTGCCAGCAGCTCCTCTATGACTAGCGGTGAGACCCAGTACTTC.

The rearrangement joins TRBV6-6 to TRBJ1-2, with a possible D match to TRBD1 (5 bases). This CDR3 has 15 amino acids. Germline-derived CDR1 and CDR2 are MNHNY and SVGAGI (reference sequence). V lost 7 bases and J lost 7, with 22 bases in between. The CDR3 region is CASTLTAPGGIGYTF. CDR3 in DNA: TGTGCCAGCACCCTGACAGCCCCAGGTGGGATTGGCTACACCTTC.

CDR3 sequence: CASSLYGYTF. In DNA form, the CDR3 reads TGTGCCAGCAGCCTATACGGCTACACCTTC. The V and J genes are TRBV28 and TRBJ1-2, with unresolved D. In germline, CDR1 is MDHEN, CDR2 SYDVKM. The length of the CDR3 is 10 residues. Trimming left V 6 bases short and J 8 bases short, with 7 bases between.

The V and J genes are TRBV5-1 and TRBJ1-5; the D gene is possibly TRBD1 (6 bases). The CDR3 contains 13 residues. Germline lookup yields CDR1 SGHRS and CDR2 YFSETQ. V lost 0 bases, J lost 6 bases, and 7 bases lay in between. CDR3 DNA sequence: TGCGCCAGCAGCTTGGTGGGGGCTCAGCCCCAGCATTTT. Protein: CASSLVGAQPQHF.

This rearrangement joins TRBV7-2 to TRBJ2-5; tentative D call: TRBD2 (7 bases). V was cut by 5 bases and J by 5 bases, with 18 bases left in between. The CDR3 runs to 15 residues. Germline loops: CDR1 SGHTA, CDR2 FQGNSA. This chain's CDR3 is CASSGGGEGWETQYF. CDR3 nucleotides: TGTGCCAGCAGCGGAGGGGGGGAGGGCTGGGAGACCCAGTACTTC.

This chain joins TRBV7-2 and TRBJ2-7; TRBD2 aligns across 14 bases. Germline loops: CDR1 SGHTA, CDR2 FQGNSA. The CDR3 is made up of 16 amino acids. J lost 5 bases, V lost 6 bases, and 9 bases had no gene match. CDR3 in amino acids: CASSSRTSGRIHEQYF. The CDR3 bases are TGTGCCAGCAGTTCTAGGACTAGCGGGAGGATTCACGAGCAGTACTTC.

DNA for the CDR3: TGTGCCAGCAGCTTAGCGGGAGCTTACAATGAGCAGTTCTTC. Encoded protein: CASSLAGAYNEQFF. The gene calls are TRBV7-9 and TRBJ2-1, with D possibly TRBD2 on 5 matching bases. The CDR3 extends over 14 amino acids. Trimming took 0 bases from V and 4 from J, leaving 7 bases between them. Germline V CDR1 and CDR2: SEHNR, FQNEAQ (reference sequence).

The genes are TRBV5-5 and TRBJ1-4, with 7 positions matching TRBD1. The germline V gene has CDR1 SGHKS and CDR2 YYEKEE (reference sequence). This CDR3 has 15 residues. Losses at the gene ends were 4 bases for V and 7 bases for J; bases not matched to a gene: 10. The CDR3 bases are TGTGCCAGCAGCCTCCCGACAGGGACGGGTGAAAAACTGTTTTTT. It codes for CASSLPTGTGEKLFF.

J is TRBJ2-3 and V is TRBV6-5; a possible D gene is TRBD2 (6 bases). Germline V lookup: CDR1 MNHEY, CDR2 SVGAGI. This CDR3 has 11 amino acids. V shed 10 bases and J shed 10 bases, with 15 bases lying between them. CDR3 in DNA: TGTGCCACCCTCTTGGGAGGTGCGCAGTATTTT. Translation gives CATLLGGAQYF.

This chain connects TRBV10-1 to TRBJ2-7; 8 bases are a match to TRBD2. The germline gives CDR1 WNHNN, CDR2 SYGVQD (reference sequence). This CDR3 is 14 amino acids long. V trimming: 3 bases; J trimming: 4 bases; junction bases outside the gene matches: 5. The CDR3 region has the DNA TGCGCCAGCAGTGACGGCGGGGGGCCATACGAGCAGTACTTC. It encodes CASSDGGGPYEQYF.

The chain's CDR3 is CASSSLDIYNEQFF. In DNA form, the CDR3 reads TGTGCCAGCAGCTCTTTAGACATTTACAATGAGCAGTTCTTC. V usage is TRBV5-6 and J usage is TRBJ2-1; D is uncertain. CDR1 is SGHDT, CDR2 YYEEEE, per germline. The CDR3 loop spans 14 amino acids. The V gene lost 3 bases and the J gene lost 4 bases, with 11 bases spanning the gap. Supplemented by reference TRBV5-6 and TRBJ2-1, the full variable domain reads DAGVTQSPTHLIKTRGQQVTLRCSPKSGHDTVSWYQQALGQGPQFIFQYYEEEERQRGNFPDRFSGHQFPNYSSELNVNALLLGDSALYLCASSSLDIYNEQFFGPGTRLTVL.

The chain employs TRBV19 and TRBJ2-6; possibly TRBD1 for D (6 bases). In germline, CDR1 is LNHDA, CDR2 SQIVND (reference sequence). The CDR3 spans 17 residues. The V and J ends lost 6 bases and 0 bases respectively, with 15 bases between them. CDR3 bases: TGTGCCAGTAGCGCTTACAGGACAGACTCTGGGGCCAACGTCCTGACTTTC. This sequence encodes CASSAYRTDSGANVLTF. Complete variable domain (other parts from reference TRBV19 and TRBJ2-6): DGGITQSPKYLFRKEGQNVTLSCEQNLNHDAMYWYRQDPGQGLRLIYYSQIVNDFQKGDIAEGYSVSREKKESFPLTVTSAQKNPTAFYLCASSAYRTDSGANVLTFGAGSRLTVL.

Only one count was recorded for this clone. The chain has TRBV7-9 and TRBJ2-7, with TRBD1 matching over 7 bases. Germline V gene sequence: CDR1 SEHNR, CDR2 FQNEAQ (reference sequence). This CDR3 comprises 15 residues. V dropped 6 bases and J dropped 1; count of bases not matched to a gene: 9. This CDR3 reads CASSGKGAWSYEQYF. The DNA for the CDR3 is TGTGCCAGCAGTGGAAAGGGGGCCTGGTCCTACGAGCAGTACTTC. Using reference TRBV7-9 and TRBJ2-7 for the parts outside the CDR3, the full variable domain is DTGVSQNPRHKITKRGQNVTFRCDPISEHNRLYWYRQTLGQGPEFLTYFQNEAQLEKSRLLSDRFSAERPKGSFSTLEIQRTEQGDSAMYLCASSGKGAWSYEQYFGPGTRLTVT.

This chain links TRBV5-1 with TRBJ2-7; tentative D call: TRBD2 (6 bases). With 2 bases removed from V and 6 bases from J, the gap between germline ends came to 21 bases. This CDR3 has 16 residues. CDR1 and CDR2 (germline): SGHRS, YFSETQ. The CDR3 loop is CASSFRPGLPTAEQYF. The CDR3 DNA follows: TGCGCCAGCAGCTTTAGGCCGGGACTGCCGACCGCCGAGCAGTACTTC.

The rearrangement links TRBV11-2 to TRBJ1-1; D is unclear. Trimming removed 4 bases from V and 0 bases from J, with 12 bases in between. This CDR3 is 15 amino acids long. CDR1 and CDR2 (germline): SGHAT, FQNNGV. CDR3 coding DNA: TGTGCCAGCAGCTGGAGAAACCCGGTGAACACTGAAGCTTTCTTT. It is translated as CASSWRNPVNTEAFF.

This chain joins TRBV18 and TRBJ2-5; no firm D call. This CDR3 is 13 amino acids long. The V gene's germline CDR1 is KGHSH and CDR2 LQKENI. V lost 6 bases, J lost 5 bases, and 13 bases lay in between. For the CDR3, the DNA is TGTGCCAGCTCCCCCCTCCTCGGGGAGACCCAGTACTTC. Translating gives CASSPLLGETQYF. Based on the CDR3 plus reference TRBV18 and TRBJ2-5, the full variable domain is NAGVMQNPRHLVRRRGQEARLRCSPMKGHSHVYWYRQLPEEGLKFMVYLQKENIIDESGMPKERFSAEFPKEGPSILRIQQVVRGDSAAYFCASSPLLGETQYFGPGTRLLVL.

This chain links TRBV5-8 with TRBJ1-1; D not certain. Germline assignment: CDR1 SGHTS and CDR2 YDEGEE. V was cut by 0 bases and J by 5 bases, with 11 bases left in between. The CDR3 spans 14 residues. The CDR3, as DNA: TGTGCCAGCAGCTTGGTCCCCTCGGGAACTGAAGCTTTCTTT. This encodes CASSLVPSGTEAFF.

J is TRBJ2-1 and V is TRBV11-2; 13 positions agree with TRBD2. CDR3 length: 15 amino acids. Germline trimming cut 7 bases from V and 7 bases from J; bases unmatched to any gene: 7. Germline CDR1 reads SGHAT; CDR2 reads FQNNGV. CDR3 amino acids: CASNLGLAGLNEQFF. In DNA, the CDR3 is TGTGCCAGCAACCTGGGACTAGCGGGACTAAATGAGCAGTTCTTC.

Notes on this clone: Other DNA sequences in the same sample also yield this CDR3. The chain links TRBV9 to TRBJ2-1, with D hard to call. V lost 4 bases, J lost 5 bases, and 4 bases lay in between. The length of the CDR3 is 11 residues. Germline V lookup: CDR1 SGDLS, CDR2 YYNGEE. In nucleotides, the CDR3 is TGTGCCAGCAGCCTTGACAATGAGCAGTTCTTC. Translated, it gives CASSLDNEQFF.

J is TRBJ2-7 and V is TRBV5-1; 10 bases map to TRBD2. J lost 6 bases, V lost 0 bases, and 18 bases had no gene match. This CDR3 has 19 residues. Germline V gene sequence: CDR1 SGHRS, CDR2 YFSETQ. The CDR3 loop reads CASSLAAGGLPRFAREQYF. The CDR3 DNA reads TGCGCCAGCAGCTTGGCAGCGGGAGGGCTCCCACGATTTGCTCGCGAGCAGTACTTC.

The rearrangement uses TRBV4-1 and TRBJ2-7, with unresolved D. The CDR3 covers 13 residues. Deletions cut 1 base from V and 2 bases from J, with 6 bases between. Looked up from germline, CDR1 is MGHRA and CDR2 is YSYEKL. CDR3 loop: CASSQVAAYEQYF. The CDR3 nucleotides are TGCGCCAGCAGCCAAGTCGCAGCCTACGAGCAGTACTTC.